Below, one T cell receptor (beta chain) is given with its context. Its matching antigen is unknown. The sample is drawn from a study of PD-1 blockade in classical Hodgkin lymphoma. For the study at large: Administration of nivolumab to patients was at 3 mg/kg intravenously every 2 weeks. Study-level results: Undefined causes, possibly disease activity or prior therapy, underlie the repertoire differences.

Data came from immunoSEQ multiplex PCR; TCRdb stores just in-frame clones and leaves some out. The sample lists roughly 97,000 clones; 65% to 85% were seen once. CDR1 is SGHDN, CDR2 FVKESK, per germline. CDR3 length: 13 amino acids. Trimming removed 1 base from V and 5 bases from J, with 7 bases in between. Brentuximab vedotin exposure varied, and every patient relapsed after autologous stem cell transplantation. Sequenced here: peripheral blood mononuclear cells (PBMCs), sampled at baseline. The TCR sequence derives from a human donor with classical Hodgkin lymphoma. This chain joins TRBV14 and TRBJ2-3; D not certain. The DNA of the CDR3 is TGTGCCAGCAGCCAAGGGATCTTAGATACGCAGTATTTT. This codes for CASSQGILDTQYF.